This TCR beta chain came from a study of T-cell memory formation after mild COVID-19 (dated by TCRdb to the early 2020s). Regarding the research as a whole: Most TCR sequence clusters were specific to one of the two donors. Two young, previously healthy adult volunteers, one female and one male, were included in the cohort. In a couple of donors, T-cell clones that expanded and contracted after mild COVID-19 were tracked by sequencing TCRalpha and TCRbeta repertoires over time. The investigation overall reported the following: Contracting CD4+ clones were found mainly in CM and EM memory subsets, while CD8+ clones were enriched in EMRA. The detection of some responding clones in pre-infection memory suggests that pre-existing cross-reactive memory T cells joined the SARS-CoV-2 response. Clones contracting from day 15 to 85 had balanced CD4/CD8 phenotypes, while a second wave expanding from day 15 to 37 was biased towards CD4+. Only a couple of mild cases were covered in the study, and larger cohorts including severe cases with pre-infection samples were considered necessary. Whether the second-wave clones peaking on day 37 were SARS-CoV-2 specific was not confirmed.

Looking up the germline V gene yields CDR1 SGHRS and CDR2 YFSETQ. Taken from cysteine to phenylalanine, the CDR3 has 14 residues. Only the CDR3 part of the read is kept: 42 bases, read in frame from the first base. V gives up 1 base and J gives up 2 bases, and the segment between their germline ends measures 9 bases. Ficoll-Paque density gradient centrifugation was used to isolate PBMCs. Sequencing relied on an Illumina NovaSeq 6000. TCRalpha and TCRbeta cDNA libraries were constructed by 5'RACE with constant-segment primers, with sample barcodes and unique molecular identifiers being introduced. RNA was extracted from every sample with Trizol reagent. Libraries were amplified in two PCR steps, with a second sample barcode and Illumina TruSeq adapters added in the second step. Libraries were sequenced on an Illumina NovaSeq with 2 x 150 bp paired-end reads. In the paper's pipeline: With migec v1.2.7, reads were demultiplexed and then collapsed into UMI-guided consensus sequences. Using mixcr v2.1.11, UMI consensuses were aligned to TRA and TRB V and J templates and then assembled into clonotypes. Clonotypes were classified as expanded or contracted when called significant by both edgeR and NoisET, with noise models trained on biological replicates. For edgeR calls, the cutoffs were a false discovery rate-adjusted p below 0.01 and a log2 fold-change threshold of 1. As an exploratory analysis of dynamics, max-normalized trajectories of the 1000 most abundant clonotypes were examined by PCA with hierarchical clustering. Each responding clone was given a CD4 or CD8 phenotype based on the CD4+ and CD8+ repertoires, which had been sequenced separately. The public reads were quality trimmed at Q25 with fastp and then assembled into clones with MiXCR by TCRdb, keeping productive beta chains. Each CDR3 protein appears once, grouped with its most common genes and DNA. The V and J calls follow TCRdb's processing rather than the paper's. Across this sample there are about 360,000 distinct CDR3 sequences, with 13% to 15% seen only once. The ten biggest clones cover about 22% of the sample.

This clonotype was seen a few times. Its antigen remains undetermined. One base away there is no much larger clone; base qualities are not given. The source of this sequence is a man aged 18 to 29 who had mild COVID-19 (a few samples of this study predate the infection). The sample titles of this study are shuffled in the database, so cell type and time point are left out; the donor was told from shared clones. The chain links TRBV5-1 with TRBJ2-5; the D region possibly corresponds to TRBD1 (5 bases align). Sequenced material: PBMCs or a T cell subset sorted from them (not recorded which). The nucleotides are TGCGCCAGCAGCTTGCCGCAGGGACAAGAGACCCAGTACTTC. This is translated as CASSLPQGQETQYF. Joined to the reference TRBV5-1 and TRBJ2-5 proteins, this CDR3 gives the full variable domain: KAGVTQTPRYLIKTRGQQVTLSCSPISGHRSVSWYQQTPGQGLQFLFEYFSETQRNKGNFPGRFSGRQFSNSRSEMNVSTLELGDSALYLCASSLPQGQETQYFGPGTRLLVL.